The 29 T cell receptor beta chains reported below all come from one sample, sequenced in a study of T cells in Graves' hyperthyroidism and ophthalmopathy. RNA transcripts yielded amplified TCR beta CDR3 regions. Initially, a first-round RT-PCR of the TCR CDR3 employed the HTBI primer set. TCRdb re-called the multiplex PCR reads with MiXCR, one entry per CDR3 protein. The sample contains around 340,000 distinct CDR3 sequences, about 17% of which appear only once. Sequences were obtained from blood. Receptor source: a young woman with Graves' hyperthyroidism that later progressed to Graves' ophthalmopathy.

The chain recombines TRBV20-1 with TRBJ2-5; D is unclear. Germline loops: CDR1 DFQATT, CDR2 SNEGSKA (reference sequence). V gave up 1 base and J gave up 0 bases, with 6 bases separating them. This CDR3 region has 13 residues. The CDR3 region is CSARVYYQETQYF. Here the CDR3 DNA reads TGCAGTGCTAGAGTCTACTACCAAGAGACCCAGTACTTC.

The V gene is TRBV4-1, the J gene TRBJ1-6, with 10 nucleotides matching TRBD1. The CDR3 totals 15 residues. The junction had 3 bases not matched to a gene; V was cut back by 0 bases and J by 10 bases. Germline V gene sequence: CDR1 MGHRA, CDR2 YSYEKL. CDR3 protein: CASSQEGTGVSPLHF. Here the CDR3 DNA reads TGCGCCAGCAGCCAAGAAGGGACAGGGGTATCACCCCTCCACTTT.

This clonotype was counted many times. The V call is TRBV7-9, the J call TRBJ1-2; 8 bases map to TRBD1. V gave up 1 base and J gave up 6 bases; unmatched junction bases: 4. The CDR3 runs 14 residues. CDR1 SEHNR and CDR2 FQNEAQ come from the germline V gene (reference sequence). The CDR3 sequence: CASSLGGDRNGYTF. For the CDR3, the DNA is TGTGCCAGCAGCTTAGGGGGGGACAGGAATGGCTACACCTTC.

The V call is TRBV6-1, the J call TRBJ2-6; D unclear. The germline CDR1 and CDR2 sequences are MNHNS and SASEGT. This CDR3 has 17 amino acids. V lost 0 bases and J lost 0, with 9 bases in between. The CDR3 region is CASSEAARPSGANVLTF. The CDR3, as DNA: TGTGCCAGCAGTGAAGCGGCCAGACCCTCTGGGGCCAACGTCCTGACTTTC.

This clonotype was observed a few times. The V gene is TRBV30, the J gene TRBJ2-1; the match to TRBD2 covers 14 bases. The germline CDR1 and CDR2 sequences are GTSNPN and SVGIG (reference sequence). This CDR3 has 15 residues. Germline trimming cut 1 base from V and 7 bases from J; bases unmatched to any gene: 3. The CDR3 bases are TGTGCCTGGAGTGCGGGGACTAGCGGGAGAAATGAGCAGTTCTTC. This codes for CAWSAGTSGRNEQFF.

J is TRBJ2-3 and V is TRBV2, with 12 bases aligning to TRBD2. V gave up 11 bases and J gave up 4 bases; unmatched junction bases: 7. CDR3 length: 14 amino acids. Germline V gives CDR1 SNHLY, CDR2 FYNNEI. The CDR3 reads CAVQTSGSSDTQYF. For the CDR3, the DNA is TGTGCCGTCCAGACTAGCGGGAGTTCAGATACGCAGTATTTT.

This clonotype was seen repeatedly, ten times or more. This rearrangement joins TRBV2 to TRBJ1-6; D gene unclear. The CDR3 contains 15 residues. Germline V lookup: CDR1 SNHLY, CDR2 FYNNEI. Trimming took off 6 bases at V and 5 bases at J, with 14 bases between the two ends. The CDR3 nucleotides read TGTGCCAGCAGCCTACGGACCGCTAATAATTCACCCCTCCACTTT. Translated: CASSLRTANNSPLHF.

This clonotype has ten or more counts. V and J are TRBV3-1 and TRBJ1-2; TRBD1 aligns across 7 bases. The CDR3 is made up of 16 amino acids. With 2 bases clipped from V and 1 base from J, the junction kept 7 bases outside the gene matches. Germline-derived CDR1 and CDR2 are LGHDT and YNNKEL (reference sequence). This chain's CDR3 is CASSQKGARINYGYTF. CDR3 nucleotide sequence: TGTGCCAGCAGCCAAAAGGGGGCGCGAATTAACTATGGCTACACCTTC. Drawing the rest from reference TRBV3-1 and TRBJ1-2, the complete variable domain is DTAVSQTPKYLVTQMGNDKSIKCEQNLGHDTMYWYKQDSKKFLKIMFSYNNKELIINETVPNRFSPKSPDKAHLNLHINSLELGDSAVYFCASSQKGARINYGYTFGSGTRLTVV.

This clonotype was observed many times. CDR3 in DNA: TGTGCCAGTAGTATCCCGGGTTTCTCTGGGGCCAACGTCCTGACTTTC. This translates into CASSIPGFSGANVLTF. The rearrangement links TRBV19 to TRBJ2-6; D not certain. Germline CDR1 reads LNHDA; CDR2 reads SQIVND (reference sequence). V shed 3 bases and J shed 0 bases, with 9 bases lying between them. This CDR3 is built from 16 residues.

V is TRBV4-1 and J is TRBJ2-1; 7 bases map to TRBD2. V dropped 4 bases and J dropped 8; count of bases not matched to a gene: 11. The CDR3 spans 15 residues. The germline V gene has CDR1 MGHRA and CDR2 YSYEKL. The CDR3 here is CASSPLSRLAYEQFF. The CDR3, as DNA: TGCGCCAGCAGCCCTCTATCCCGACTAGCTTATGAGCAGTTCTTC.

The chain carries TRBV3-1 and TRBJ1-2; possibly TRBD1 for D (6 bases). Germline loops: CDR1 LGHDT, CDR2 YNNKEL (reference sequence). Trimming took off 4 bases at V and 0 bases at J, with 12 bases between the two ends. The CDR3 contains 15 residues. CDR3 protein: CASSLSRTANYGYTF. For the CDR3, the DNA is TGTGCCAGCAGCCTAAGTAGGACAGCTAACTATGGCTACACCTTC.

This clonotype has more than one count but fewer than ten. V and J are TRBV19 and TRBJ2-3; a possible D gene is TRBD2 (6 bases). Germline lookup yields CDR1 LNHDA and CDR2 SQIVND (reference sequence). This CDR3 comprises 14 residues. The ends were cut back, 3 bases at V and 5 bases at J, with 12 bases in the middle. CDR3 DNA: TGTGCCAGTAGTATGGCCCGGGGACTAGATACGCAGTATTTT. Its translation is CASSMARGLDTQYF.

Comments on this clonotype: A read error is possible here, since a much larger clone lies one base away. V gene TRBV28 combines with J gene TRBJ2-5, with D hard to call. V was pared by 3 bases and J by 10 bases, with 18 bases between. The CDR3 consists of 14 residues. CDR1 and CDR2 (germline): MDHEN, SYDVKM. CDR3 sequence (DNA): TGTGCCAGCAGTTTGTTCCTTCCGGTTTGGGACCAGTACTTC. Protein product: CASSLFLPVWDQYF.

The chain combines TRBV12-3 or TRBV12-4 with TRBJ2-1, with 7 bases lining up with TRBD2. The V gene end was trimmed by 6 bases and the J gene end by 7 bases; junction bases not matched to a gene: 12. The CDR3 has 15 residues. The CDR3 spells CASRPAGLSSNEQFF. The CDR3 nucleotides are TGTGCCAGCAGGCCTGCGGGACTATCTTCAAATGAGCAGTTCTTC.

The V and J genes are TRBV19 and TRBJ2-7; D is perhaps TRBD2 (7 bases). This CDR3 comprises 13 residues. Germline-derived CDR1 and CDR2 are LNHDA and SQIVND (reference sequence). The germline V and J ends were trimmed by 10 bases and 4 bases, with 17 bases remaining between them. This chain's CDR3 is CATSPGGNYEQYF. In DNA, the CDR3 is TGTGCCACCTCCCCGGGGGGCAATTACGAGCAGTACTTC.

This clonotype was counted ten times or more. V gene TRBV20-1 combines with J gene TRBJ2-4; TRBD1 matches at 7 bases. The CDR3 runs to 14 residues. The germline CDR1 and CDR2 sequences are DFQATT and SNEGSKA (reference sequence). V lost 1 base, J lost 6 bases, and 6 bases stayed unmatched. The CDR3 protein is CSARVRTGANIQYF. CDR3 nucleotide sequence: TGCAGTGCTAGAGTACGTACAGGGGCAAACATTCAGTACTTC.

This clonotype was seen many times. The chain links TRBV5-1 to TRBJ2-3; TRBD2 is a possible D gene (6 bases). The CDR3 contains 15 residues. Trimming pared 2 bases from V and 0 bases from J, leaving 10 bases between. Per the germline V gene, CDR1 is SGHRS and CDR2 is YFSETQ. The CDR3, as DNA: TGCGCCAGCAGCTTCGGGGGACCCAGCACAGATACGCAGTATTTT. Translation: CASSFGGPSTDTQYF.

The V gene is TRBV7-9, the J gene TRBJ2-5; 7 bases agree with TRBD1. Losses at the gene ends were 4 bases for V and 5 bases for J; bases not matched to a gene: 16. CDR3 size: 17 residues. Germline V gives CDR1 SEHNR, CDR2 FQNEAQ (reference sequence). The chain's CDR3 is CASSSEGKQGTWETQYF. CDR3 sequence (DNA): TGTGCCAGCAGCTCAGAAGGAAAACAGGGGACCTGGGAGACCCAGTACTTC.

This chain links TRBV27 with TRBJ2-5; TRBD2 matches 11 bases. The length of the CDR3 is 15 residues. Germline-derived CDR1 and CDR2 are MNHEY and SMNVEV (reference sequence). V lost 5 bases and J lost 5; bases outside the gene matches: 7. CDR3 nucleotide sequence: TGTGCCAGCAGTCTACTAGCGGGAGTCAGGGAGACCCAGTACTTC. Translating gives CASSLLAGVRETQYF.

Comments on this clonotype: A clone one base away is much larger, so this may be a read error. J is TRBJ1-5 and V is TRBV27, with no clear D. The V gene's germline CDR1 is MNHEY and CDR2 SMNVEV (reference sequence). The CDR3 is 13 amino acids. V was clipped by 10 bases and J by 5 bases, with 15 bases between them. The CDR3 spells CAINRVVYQPQHF. The CDR3 DNA is TGTGCCATCAATCGGGTGGTTTATCAGCCCCAGCATTTT.

Worth noting for this clonotype: This may stem from a read error, because a much larger clone lies one nucleotide away. The V call is TRBV12-3 or TRBV12-4, the J call TRBJ2-2; D is possibly TRBD1 or TRBD2 (7 bases each). The CDR3 is 17 residues long. The chain's CDR3 is CASSAGAVKGAAGEPFF. CDR3 nucleotides: TGTGCCAGCAGTGCGGGGGCGGTAAAGGGGGCGGCCGGGGAGCCGTTTTTT.

This clonotype was observed many times. The rearrangement joins TRBV3-1 to TRBJ2-1; 11 nucleotides agree with TRBD2. Trimming cost V 4 bases and J 4 bases; bases outside gene matches: 3. CDR1 is LGHDT, CDR2 YNNKEL, per germline (reference sequence). The CDR3 runs 15 residues. The CDR3 loop reads CASSRGTSGYNEQFF. The DNA for the CDR3 is TGTGCCAGCAGCCGCGGGACTAGCGGATACAATGAGCAGTTCTTC.

This clonotype turned up a few times. The V gene is TRBV29-1, the J gene TRBJ2-2, with TRBD1 identical over 8 bases. Trimming removed 3 bases from V and 2 bases from J; junction bases left unmatched: 5. The germline CDR1 and CDR2 sequences are SQVTM and ANQGSEA. CDR3 length: 15 residues. This chain's CDR3 is CSVESDRVNTGELFF. The CDR3 DNA follows: TGCAGCGTTGAGTCGGACAGGGTAAACACCGGGGAGCTGTTTTTT.

This clonotype has at least ten counts. The chain carries TRBV7-2 and TRBJ2-1; TRBD2 aligns across 11 bases. The CDR3 contains 15 residues. The junction had 8 bases not matched to a gene; V was cut back by 5 bases and J by 8 bases. Germline V CDR1 and CDR2: SGHTA, FQGNSA. CDR3 amino acids: CASSILAGAADEQFF. Here the CDR3 DNA reads TGTGCCAGCAGCATACTAGCGGGGGCCGCGGATGAGCAGTTCTTC.

This clonotype was counted at least ten times. V usage is TRBV6-1 and J usage is TRBJ2-1; possibly TRBD2 for D (6 bases). The V gene lost 1 base and the J gene lost 1 base, with 8 bases spanning the gap. Germline V gene lookup returns CDR1 MNHNS and CDR2 SASEGT. The CDR3 loop spans 15 amino acids. The CDR3 loop is CASSEGDWSYNEQFF. Here the CDR3 DNA reads TGTGCCAGCAGTGAAGGGGACTGGTCCTACAATGAGCAGTTCTTC.

The chain carries TRBV4-1 and TRBJ2-1; D possibly corresponds to TRBD2 (5 bases). The V gene lost 2 bases and the J gene lost 5 bases, with 13 bases spanning the gap. This CDR3 is built from 15 residues. The germline CDR1 and CDR2 sequences are MGHRA and YSYEKL. The CDR3 DNA follows: TGCGCCAGCAGCCAATCAGCGGATGGGGACAATGAGCAGTTCTTC. This codes for CASSQSADGDNEQFF.

This clonotype was recorded a few times. This chain uses TRBV9 with TRBJ2-1; 8 bases align to TRBD2. CDR1 and CDR2 (germline): SGDLS, YYNGEE. With V trimmed by 4 bases and J by 9 bases, 6 bases remained unmatched. The CDR3 spans 13 residues. The CDR3 region has the DNA TGTGCCAGCAGCACAACGACTAGCGTTGAGCAGTTCTTC. Translating it yields CASSTTTSVEQFF.

In this sample, this clonotype turned up a few times. The chain employs TRBV7-2 and TRBJ1-6; no definite D call. V shed 3 bases and J shed 10 bases, with 13 bases lying between them. This CDR3 has 14 amino acids. The V gene's germline CDR1 is SGHTA and CDR2 FQGNSA. The CDR3 sequence: CASSFQSSWSPLHF. CDR3 nucleotide sequence: TGTGCCAGCAGCTTTCAAAGTTCTTGGTCACCCCTCCACTTT.

This clonotype was detected a few times. This chain joins TRBV29-1 and TRBJ2-3; D perhaps matches TRBD2 (6 bases). Trimming pared 3 bases from V and 1 base from J, leaving 14 bases between. The CDR3 spans 15 residues. Germline-derived CDR1 and CDR2 are SQVTM and ANQGSEA. CDR3: CSVEGGIQGTDTQYF. DNA of the CDR3: TGCAGCGTTGAGGGGGGTATCCAAGGCACAGATACGCAGTATTTT.